This passage covers 4 T cell receptor beta chains from one sample sequenced in a study of cytomegalovirus exposure and HLA in healthy donors. The PCR used 60 Vbeta and 13 Jbeta primers. The protocol was immunoSEQ multiplex PCR, while the TCRdb copy is restricted to in-frame clones and leaves out a portion. Seen here are around 100,000 clones, over 80% observed once, and the top ten hold 3.7%. Specimen: PBMCs. These receptors were collected from a female donor in good health and CMV-seropositive.

The chain uses TRBV29-1 and TRBJ2-5; D not certain. CDR3 length equals 11 residues. In germline, CDR1 is SQVTM, CDR2 ANQGSEA. The CDR3: CICDSQETQYF. In nucleotides, the CDR3 is TGCATCTGTGACTCCCAAGAGACCCAGTACTTC.

The rearrangement joins TRBV27 to TRBJ2-7, with 9 positions matching TRBD1. V dropped 6 bases and J dropped 2; count of bases not matched to a gene: 8. Germline lookup yields CDR1 MNHEY and CDR2 SMNVEV (reference sequence). This CDR3 region has 15 residues. This CDR3 is CASSPTTGGTYEQYF. In nucleotides, the CDR3 is TGTGCCAGCAGCCCAACGACAGGGGGGACCTACGAGCAGTACTTC.

This clone was observed once. The V gene is TRBV27, the J gene TRBJ2-2, with 12 positions matching TRBD2. The V gene end was trimmed by 4 bases and the J gene end by 7 bases; junction bases not matched to a gene: 16. The CDR3 extends over 19 amino acids. Germline CDR1 MNHEY, CDR2 SMNVEV (reference sequence). The CDR3 region is CASSSGTSGFLLMGGELFF. The CDR3 DNA sequence: TGTGCCAGCAGTTCCGGGACTAGCGGGTTCCTGCTAATGGGCGGGGAGCTGTTTTTT.

The V gene is TRBV25-1, the J gene TRBJ1-2, with D possibly being TRBD1 (5 bases). This CDR3 region has 12 residues. Trimming left V 7 bases short and J 2 bases short, with 8 bases between. Germline CDR1 MGHDK, CDR2 SYGVNS. The CDR3 reads CASTQGNYGYTF. As DNA, the CDR3 is TGTGCCAGCACGCAGGGAAACTATGGCTACACCTTC.